This T cell receptor (beta chain) was sequenced during a study of T cells after yellow fever vaccination. Regarding the study as a whole: Researchers noted that a small share of clonotypes showed up in both CD4 and CD8 compartments. Peak timing came faster in the weaker secondary response, day 5 versus 15.

As regards this clonotype: Its antigen is unidentified.

A universal primer site and UMIs were added as TCR cDNA was made by 5'RACE template switching. TCRdb re-derived calls from the 5' RACE reads in MiXCR, one entry per CDR3 protein. Among around 360,000 distinct CDR3 sequences listed, 11% were seen once. Source: PBMCs, taken on the day of the first yellow fever vaccination. The sequence was obtained from a man in his late teens or twenties who received the YFV17D yellow fever vaccine.

The CDR3 loop is CASSQEGPHTDTQYF. In DNA, the CDR3 is TGTGCCAGCAGCCAGGAGGGGCCCCACACAGATACGCAGTATTTT. The chain has TRBV9 and TRBJ2-3; D is possibly TRBD2 (6 bases). Germline lookup yields CDR1 SGDLS and CDR2 YYNGEE. Trimming removed 4 bases from V and 2 bases from J, with 14 bases in between. The CDR3 extends over 15 amino acids.